These T cell receptor delta chains were read from a single sample in a study of γδ T cells in repeated Plasmodium falciparum infection. TCRdb re-analyzed the multiplex PCR reads via CATT. Among tens of thousands of delta-chain clones listed, 1.6% were seen once. What was sequenced was gamma-delta T cells from blood. All receptors come from a pool of human donors (malaria-infected and uninfected, not separated). Both conserved end residues are part of each CDR3. The D gene is left open where the match is weak. Size tells how often a clone was seen, or its class if it is expanded.

clone size: many; D gene: NA; V gene: TRDV1; J gene: TRDJ1; CDR3 DNA: TGTGCTCTTGGGGAACTAACATCCTACGGTGAACTATACTGGGGAATACCCACCGATAAACTCATCTTT; CDR3 protein: CALGELTSYGELYWGIPTDKLIF
clone size: many; D gene: TRDD3; V gene: TRDV2; J gene: TRDJ3; CDR3 DNA: TGTGCCTGTGACATCGTACTGGGGGACAGCTCCTGGGACACCCGACAGATGTTTTTC; CDR3 protein: CACDIVLGDSSWDTRQMFF
clone size: many; D gene: TRDD3; V gene: TRDV1; J gene: TRDJ1; CDR3 DNA: TGTGCTCTTGCGATTCAGGGACCACTGGGGGATACGCTCGATAAACTCATCTTT; CDR3 protein: CALAIQGPLGDTLDKLIF
clone size: many; D gene: NA; V gene: TRDV1; J gene: TRDJ1; CDR3 DNA: TGTGCTCTTGGGGAACCGCATTTTCCGGGATACACCGATAAACTCATCTTT; CDR3 protein: CALGEPHFPGYTDKLIF
clone size: many; D gene: NA; V gene: TRDV1; J gene: TRDJ1; CDR3 DNA: TGTGCTCTTGGGGAACAAGTTGGACACGTCACGCATACTGATTGGGAGGGACTCATCTTT; CDR3 protein: CALGEQVGHVTHTDWEGLIF
clone size: many; D gene: TRDD3; V gene: TRDV2; J gene: TRDJ1; CDR3 DNA: TGTGCCATAACCCCTTCGTACTGGGGGATCTACACCGATAAACTCATCTTT; CDR3 protein: CAITPSYWGIYTDKLIF
clone size: many; D gene: NA; V gene: TRDV1; J gene: TRDJ1; CDR3 DNA: TGTGCTCTTGGGACTAGTGTTTTCCTACGAAACTCCTACGTACTGGGCGGAGCGGAACTCATCTTT; CDR3 protein: CALGTSVFLRNSYVLGGAELIF
clone size: many; D gene: NA; V gene: TRDV1; J gene: TRDJ4; CDR3 DNA: TGTGCTCTTGGGTTATGGTGGACTCGACGCCCCAGACCCCTGATCTTT; CDR3 protein: CALGLWWTRRPRPLIF
clone size: many; D gene: TRDD3; V gene: TRDV1; J gene: TRDJ3; CDR3 DNA: TGTGCTCTTGGGGAAACGACCTTCCCCTGGGGGATACCCACCTCCTGGGACACCCGACAGATGTTTTTC; CDR3 protein: CALGETTFPWGIPTSWDTRQMFF
clone size: many; D gene: TRDD3; V gene: TRDV3; J gene: TRDJ1; CDR3 DNA: TGTGCCTTACTGCCCGCCTGTCTCCGTACTGGGGGATGCAGGCGGGCCCTTCCGTACACCGATAAACTCATCTTT; CDR3 protein: CALLPACLRTGGCRRALPYTDKLIF
clone size: medium-sized; D gene: NA; V gene: TRDV1; J gene: TRDJ1; CDR3 DNA: TGTGCTCTTGGGGAAATATGCCCGCCAAACACCGATAAACTCATCTTT; CDR3 protein: CALGEICPPNTDKLIF
clone size: many; D gene: NA; V gene: TRDV2; J gene: TRDJ1; CDR3 DNA: TGTGCCTGTGACACCGTATTTGGGGGTGGGGACCCCTACACCGATAAACTCATCTTT; CDR3 protein: CACDTVFGGGDPYTDKLIF
clone size: many; D gene: NA; V gene: TRDV2; J gene: TRDJ1; CDR3 DNA: TGTGCCTGTGACACGGTCGGTTTTGGGGGGGACCTGTACACCGATAAACTCATCTTT; CDR3 protein: CACDTVGFGGDLYTDKLIF
clone size: many; D gene: TRDD3; V gene: TRDV1; J gene: TRDJ1; CDR3 DNA: TGTGCACTTGGGGAACTCAGGTCTCCCTTACTGGGGGATCCCCATAAACTCATCTTT; CDR3 protein: CALGELRSPLLGDPHKLIF
clone size: many; D gene: NA; V gene: TRDV2; J gene: TRDJ1; CDR3 DNA: TGTGCCTGTGACACCATCGGGGGGACCGATAAACTCATCTTT; CDR3 protein: CACDTIGGTDKLIF
clone size: medium-sized; D gene: TRDD3; V gene: TRDV2; J gene: TRDJ1; CDR3 DNA: TGTGCCTGTGACAAGGGGGATACGGCCACATCGCAGACCGATAAACTCATCTTT; CDR3 protein: CACDKGDTATSQTDKLIF
clone size: many; D gene: TRDD3; V gene: TRDV2; J gene: TRDJ1; CDR3 DNA: TGTGCCTGTGACTCGTTAGGGGGGGATAAGTCCAAACTCATCTTT; CDR3 protein: CACDSLGGDKSKLIF
clone size: many; D gene: TRDD3; V gene: TRDV1; J gene: TRDJ1; CDR3 DNA: TGTGCTCTTGGGGAACTATGTCCTACGTTCCAACTCGGGGGGATACGCGTCGGGTCCGATAAACTCATCTTT; CDR3 protein: CALGELCPTFQLGGIRVGSDKLIF
clone size: many; D gene: NA; V gene: TRDV1; J gene: TRDJ1; CDR3 DNA: TGTGCTCTTGGGGAACTCTCCTACTCCACAAGGGACCCAAAGGCCGATAAACTCATCTTT; CDR3 protein: CALGELSYSTRDPKADKLIF
clone size: medium-sized; D gene: TRDD3; V gene: TRDV1; J gene: TRDJ1; CDR3 DNA: TGTGCTCTTGGGGAACCTCGTGGAATACTGGGGGATAATAGGACCGATAAACTCATCTTT; CDR3 protein: CALGEPRGILGDNRTDKLIF
clone size: medium-sized; D gene: NA; V gene: TRDV1; J gene: TRDJ1; CDR3 DNA: TGTGCTCTTGGGGAACCTCCTCCTACGAAGAGGGGTCTGTACACCGATAAACTCATCTTT; CDR3 protein: CALGEPPPTKRGLYTDKLIF
clone size: many; D gene: NA; V gene: TRDV1; J gene: TRDJ1; CDR3 DNA: TGTGCTCTTGGGGAGTTTGCGGTACGCTGGGGCATAAGGTACACCGATAAACTCATCTTT; CDR3 protein: CALGEFAVRWGIRYTDKLIF
clone size: many; D gene: TRDD3; V gene: TRDV1; J gene: TRDJ1; CDR3 DNA: TGTGCTCTTGGGGAAGGATCTAGACTTCCCTATTTACTGGGGGCCATTGATAAACTCATCTTT; CDR3 protein: CALGEGSRLPYLLGAIDKLIF